This entry describes one T cell receptor beta chain. Its cognate antigen is unknown. This record belongs to a study of blood T cells in healthy people across ages. Study-level background: About one barcoded beta molecule was captured per two T cells (by template switching). Study-wide findings and caveats: Per million T cells, the diversity of TCR beta decreased roughly linearly as age advanced. PBMCs went unsorted, and a conclusive naive versus antigen-experienced comparison was therefore prevented. As naive T cell percentage varied, TCR beta diversity correlated strongly with it.

A J-beta primer mix and a sample-barcoded 5' primer were used in a second PCR of roughly 7 to 12 cycles. TCRdb processed the 5' RACE reads anew with MiXCR; each CDR3 protein has one entry. The sample holds 710,000 or so distinct CDR3 sequences, approximately 29% seen once. Germline CDR1 is SGHRS and CDR2 is YFSETQ. The CDR3 runs to 15 residues. Losses at the gene ends were 0 bases for V and 3 bases for J; bases not matched to a gene: 5. This chain connects TRBV5-1 to TRBJ2-7; the match to TRBD1 covers 8 bases. The sequence was obtained from a woman of 80 years or more in good health. Sequencing was done on a sample of blood. The CDR3 DNA reads TGCGCCAGCAGCTTGGCCGCCGGGACAGGCTACGAGCAGTACTTC. This translates into CASSLAAGTGYEQYF.